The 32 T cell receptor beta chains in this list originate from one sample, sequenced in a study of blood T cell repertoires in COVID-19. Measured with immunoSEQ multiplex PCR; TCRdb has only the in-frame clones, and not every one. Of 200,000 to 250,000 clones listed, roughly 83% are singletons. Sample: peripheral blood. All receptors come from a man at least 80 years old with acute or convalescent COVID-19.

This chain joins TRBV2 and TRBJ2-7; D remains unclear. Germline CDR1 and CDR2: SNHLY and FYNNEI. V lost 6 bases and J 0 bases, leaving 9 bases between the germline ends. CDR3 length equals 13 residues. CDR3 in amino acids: CASRGSSSYEQYF. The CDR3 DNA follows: TGTGCCAGCAGGGGTAGCAGCTCCTACGAGCAGTACTTC.

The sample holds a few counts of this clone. The CDR3 nucleotides are TGCGCCAGCAGCAGAAGCGGGGGGCCGGCCGGGGAGCTGTTTTTT. This encodes CASSRSGGPAGELFF. V usage is TRBV4-1 and J usage is TRBJ2-2, with TRBD2 matching 9 bases. The V gene end was trimmed by 5 bases and the J gene end by 6 bases; junction bases not matched to a gene: 7. Germline CDR1 MGHRA, CDR2 YSYEKL. This CDR3 spans 15 amino acids.

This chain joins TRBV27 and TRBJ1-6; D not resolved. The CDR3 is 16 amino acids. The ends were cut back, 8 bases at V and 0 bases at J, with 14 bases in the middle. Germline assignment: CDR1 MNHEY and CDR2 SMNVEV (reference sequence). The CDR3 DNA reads TGTGCCAGCGCGCGACTCTCAGTCTCCTATAATTCACCCCTCCACTTT. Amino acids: CASARLSVSYNSPLHF.

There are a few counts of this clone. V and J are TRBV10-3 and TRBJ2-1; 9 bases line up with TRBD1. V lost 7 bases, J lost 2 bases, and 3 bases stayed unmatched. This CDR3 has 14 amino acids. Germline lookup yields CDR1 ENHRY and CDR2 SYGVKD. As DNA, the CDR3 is TGTGCCATCAAGGGACAGGGAACCTACAATGAGCAGTTCTTC. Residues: CAIKGQGTYNEQFF.

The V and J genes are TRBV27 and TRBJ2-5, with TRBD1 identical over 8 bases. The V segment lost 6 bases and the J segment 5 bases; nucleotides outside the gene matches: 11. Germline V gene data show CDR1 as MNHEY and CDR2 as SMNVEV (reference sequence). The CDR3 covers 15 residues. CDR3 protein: CASSYRTGNLETQYF. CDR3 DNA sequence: TGTGCCAGCAGCTATAGGACAGGGAACCTCGAGACCCAGTACTTC.

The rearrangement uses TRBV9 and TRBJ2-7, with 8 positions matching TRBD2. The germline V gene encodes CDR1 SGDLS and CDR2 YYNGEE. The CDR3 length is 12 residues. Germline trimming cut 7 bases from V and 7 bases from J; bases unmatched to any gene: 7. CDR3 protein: CASSREGVEQYF. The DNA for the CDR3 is TGTGCCAGCTCTCGGGAGGGAGTGGAGCAGTACTTC. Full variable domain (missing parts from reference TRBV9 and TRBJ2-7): DSGVTQTPKHLITATGQRVTLRCSPRSGDLSVYWYQQSLDQGLQFLIQYYNGEERAKGNILERFSAQQFPDLHSELNLSSLELGDSALYFCASSREGVEQYFGPGTRLTVT.

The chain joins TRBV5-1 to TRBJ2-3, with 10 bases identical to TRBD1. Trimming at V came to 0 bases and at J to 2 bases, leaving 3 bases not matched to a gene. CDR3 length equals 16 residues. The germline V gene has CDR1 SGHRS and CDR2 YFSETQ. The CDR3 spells CASSLVGTGVTDTQYF. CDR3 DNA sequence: TGCGCCAGCAGCTTGGTGGGGACAGGGGTCACAGATACGCAGTATTTT.

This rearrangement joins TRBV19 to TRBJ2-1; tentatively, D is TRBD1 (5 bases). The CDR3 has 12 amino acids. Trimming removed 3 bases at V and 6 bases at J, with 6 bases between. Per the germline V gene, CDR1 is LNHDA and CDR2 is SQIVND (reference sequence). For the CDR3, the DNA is TGTGCCAGTAGTATCAGGGTCAATGAGCAGTTCTTC. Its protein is CASSIRVNEQFF.

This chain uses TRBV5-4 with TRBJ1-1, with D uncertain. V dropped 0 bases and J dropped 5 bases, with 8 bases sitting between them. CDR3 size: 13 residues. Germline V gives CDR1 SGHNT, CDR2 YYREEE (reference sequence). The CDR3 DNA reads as TGTGCCAGCAGCTTGGATCGGTTAACTGAAGCTTTCTTT. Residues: CASSLDRLTEAFF.

The CDR3 DNA follows: TGTGCCATCAGACTAGCGGGACCAACCGGGGAGCTGTTTTTT. Its protein product is CAIRLAGPTGELFF. This rearrangement joins TRBV10-3 to TRBJ2-2, with 10 bases aligning to TRBD2. Germline V CDR1 and CDR2: ENHRY, SYGVKD. The J segment lost 5 bases and the V segment lost 6 bases, leaving 3 bases of the junction unmatched. This CDR3 has 14 residues.

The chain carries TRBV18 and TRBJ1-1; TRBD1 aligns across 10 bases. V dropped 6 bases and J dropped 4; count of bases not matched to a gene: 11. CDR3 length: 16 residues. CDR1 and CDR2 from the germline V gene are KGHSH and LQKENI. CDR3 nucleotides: TGTGCCAGCTCGCCCCTCTACCGGGACAGGGGCACTGAAGCTTTCTTT. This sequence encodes CASSPLYRDRGTEAFF.

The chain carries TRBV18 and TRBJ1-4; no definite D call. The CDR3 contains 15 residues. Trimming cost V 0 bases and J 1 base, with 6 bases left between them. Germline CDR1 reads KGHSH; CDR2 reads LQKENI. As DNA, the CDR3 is TGTGCCAGCTCACCACCTAGCCTAACTAATGAAAAACTGTTTTTT. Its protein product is CASSPPSLTNEKLFF.

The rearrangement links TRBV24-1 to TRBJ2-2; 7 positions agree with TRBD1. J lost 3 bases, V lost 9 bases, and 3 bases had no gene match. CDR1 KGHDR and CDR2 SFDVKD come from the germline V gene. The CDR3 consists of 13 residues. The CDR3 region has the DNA TGTGCCACCGACGACAGGGACACCGGGGAGCTGTTTTTT. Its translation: CATDDRDTGELFF.

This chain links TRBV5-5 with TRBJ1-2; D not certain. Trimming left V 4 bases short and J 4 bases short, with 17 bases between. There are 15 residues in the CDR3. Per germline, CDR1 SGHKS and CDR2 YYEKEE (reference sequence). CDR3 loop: CASSRDQATRYGYTF. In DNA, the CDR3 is TGTGCCAGCAGCCGAGACCAGGCGACCCGCTATGGCTACACCTTC.

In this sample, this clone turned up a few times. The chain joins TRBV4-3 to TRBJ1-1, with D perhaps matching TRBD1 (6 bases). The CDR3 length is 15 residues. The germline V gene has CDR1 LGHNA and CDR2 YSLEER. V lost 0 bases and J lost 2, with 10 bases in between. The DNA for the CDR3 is TGCGCCAGCAGCCAAGAGGCCAGGGGTAACACTGAAGCTTTCTTT. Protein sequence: CASSQEARGNTEAFF.

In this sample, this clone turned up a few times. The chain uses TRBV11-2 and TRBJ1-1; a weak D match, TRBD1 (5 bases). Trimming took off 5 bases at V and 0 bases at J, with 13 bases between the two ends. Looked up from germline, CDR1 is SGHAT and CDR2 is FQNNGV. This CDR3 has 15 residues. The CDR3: CASSVQGNLNTEAFF. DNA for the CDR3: TGTGCCAGCAGCGTTCAGGGAAACCTGAACACTGAAGCTTTCTTT. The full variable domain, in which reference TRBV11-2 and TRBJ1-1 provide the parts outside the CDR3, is EAGVAQSPRYKIIEKRQSVAFWCNPISGHATLYWYQQILGQGPKLLIQFQNNGVVDDSQLPKDRFSAERLKGVDSTLKIQPAKLEDSAVYLCASSVQGNLNTEAFFGQGTRLTVV.

CDR3 DNA sequence: TGTGCCACCAGTGTCCTTCACAGGGTTTTTGGGGTTGATAAACTGTTTTTT. As protein: CATSVLHRVFGVDKLFF. This chain joins TRBV24-1 and TRBJ1-4; a possible D gene is TRBD1 (6 bases). The ends were cut back, 5 bases at V and 11 bases at J, with 26 bases in the middle. From germline, CDR1 is KGHDR and CDR2 SFDVKD. The CDR3 is 17 amino acids.

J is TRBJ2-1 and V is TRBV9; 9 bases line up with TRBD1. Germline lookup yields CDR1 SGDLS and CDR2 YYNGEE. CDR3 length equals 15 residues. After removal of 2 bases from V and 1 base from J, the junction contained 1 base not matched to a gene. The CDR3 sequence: CASSVGQGSYNEQFF. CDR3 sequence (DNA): TGTGCCAGCAGCGTGGGACAGGGATCCTACAATGAGCAGTTCTTC.

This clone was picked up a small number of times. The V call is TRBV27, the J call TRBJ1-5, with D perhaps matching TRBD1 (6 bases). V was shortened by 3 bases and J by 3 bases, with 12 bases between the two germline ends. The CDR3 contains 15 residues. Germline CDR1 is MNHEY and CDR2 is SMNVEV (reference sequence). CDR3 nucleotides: TGTGCCAGCAGTTTGACCGGACAGTTCAATCAGCCCCAGCATTTT. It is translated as CASSLTGQFNQPQHF.

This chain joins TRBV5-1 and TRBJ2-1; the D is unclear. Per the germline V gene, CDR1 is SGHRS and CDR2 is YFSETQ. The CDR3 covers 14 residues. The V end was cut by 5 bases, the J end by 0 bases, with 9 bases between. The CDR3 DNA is TGCGCCAGCAGTTTCTCCAGCTCCTACAATGAGCAGTTCTTC. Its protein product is CASSFSSSYNEQFF.

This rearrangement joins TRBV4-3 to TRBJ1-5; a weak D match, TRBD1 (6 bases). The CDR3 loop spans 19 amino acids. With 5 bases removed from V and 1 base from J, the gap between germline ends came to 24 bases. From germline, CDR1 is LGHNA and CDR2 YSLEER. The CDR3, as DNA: TGCGCCAGCAGCGGTATTAGGACAGCAAAAAAGGAAAGCAATCAGCCCCAGCATTTT. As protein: CASSGIRTAKKESNQPQHF.

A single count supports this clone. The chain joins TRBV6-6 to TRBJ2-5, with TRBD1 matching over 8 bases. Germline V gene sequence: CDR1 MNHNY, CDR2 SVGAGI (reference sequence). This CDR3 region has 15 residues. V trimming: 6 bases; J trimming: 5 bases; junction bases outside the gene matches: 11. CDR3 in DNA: TGTGCCAGCAGCGAAGACTTACAGGGGGGCGAGACCCAGTACTTC. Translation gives CASSEDLQGGETQYF.

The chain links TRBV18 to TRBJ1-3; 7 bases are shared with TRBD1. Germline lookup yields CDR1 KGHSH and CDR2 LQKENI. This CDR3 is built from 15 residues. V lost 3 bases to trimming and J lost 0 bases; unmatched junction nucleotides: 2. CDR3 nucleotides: TGTGCCAGCTCACCCCGGGACAGCTCTGGAAACACCATATATTTT. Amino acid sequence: CASSPRDSSGNTIYF.

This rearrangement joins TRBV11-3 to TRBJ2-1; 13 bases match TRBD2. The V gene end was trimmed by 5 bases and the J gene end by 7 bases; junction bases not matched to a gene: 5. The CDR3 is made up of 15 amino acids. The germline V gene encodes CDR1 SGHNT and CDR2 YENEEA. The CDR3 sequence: CASSLGTSGANEQFF. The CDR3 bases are TGTGCCAGCAGCCTTGGGACTAGCGGGGCTAATGAGCAGTTCTTC.

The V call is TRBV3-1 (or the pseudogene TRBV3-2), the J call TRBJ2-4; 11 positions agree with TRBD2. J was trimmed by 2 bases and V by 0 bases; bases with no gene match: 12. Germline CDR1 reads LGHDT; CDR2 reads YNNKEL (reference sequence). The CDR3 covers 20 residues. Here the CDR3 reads CASSQDSLAGGRGPKNIQYF. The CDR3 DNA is TGTGCCAGCAGCCAAGATAGCCTAGCGGGGGGCCGGGGGCCCAAAAACATTCAGTACTTC.

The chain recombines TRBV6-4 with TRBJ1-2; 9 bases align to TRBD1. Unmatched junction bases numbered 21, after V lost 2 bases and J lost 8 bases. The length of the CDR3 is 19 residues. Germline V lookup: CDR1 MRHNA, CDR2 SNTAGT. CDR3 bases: TGTGCCAGCAGTGACCGTGGTTTCGCGGGACAGGGAGGGTTAGACGGCTACACCTTC. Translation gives CASSDRGFAGQGGLDGYTF.

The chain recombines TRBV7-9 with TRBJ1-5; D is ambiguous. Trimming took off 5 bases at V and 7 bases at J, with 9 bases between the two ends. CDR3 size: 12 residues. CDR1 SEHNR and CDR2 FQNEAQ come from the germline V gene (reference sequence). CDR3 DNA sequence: TGTGCCAGCAGCCCCGGACTGCAGCCCCAGCATTTT. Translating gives CASSPGLQPQHF.

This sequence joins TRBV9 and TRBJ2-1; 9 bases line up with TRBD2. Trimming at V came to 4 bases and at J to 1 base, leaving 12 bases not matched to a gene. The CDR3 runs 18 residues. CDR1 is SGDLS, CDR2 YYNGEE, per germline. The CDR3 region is CASSPRGLSGRSYNEQFF. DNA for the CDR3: TGTGCCAGCAGCCCTAGGGGACTCAGCGGGAGGTCCTACAATGAGCAGTTCTTC.

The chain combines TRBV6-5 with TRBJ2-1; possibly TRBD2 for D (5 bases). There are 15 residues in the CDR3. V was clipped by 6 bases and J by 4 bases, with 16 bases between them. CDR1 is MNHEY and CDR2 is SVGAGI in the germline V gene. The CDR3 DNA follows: TGTGCCAGCAGAACTAGTAGCTTCGAATACAATGAGCAGTTCTTC. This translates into CASRTSSFEYNEQFF.

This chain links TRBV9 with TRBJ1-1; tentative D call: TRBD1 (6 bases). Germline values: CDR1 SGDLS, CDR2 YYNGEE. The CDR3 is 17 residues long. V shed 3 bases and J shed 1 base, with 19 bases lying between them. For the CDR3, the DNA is TGTGCCAGCAGCGCCGGGGGGCGTGGGGGAAGGAACACTGAAGCTTTCTTT. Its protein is CASSAGGRGGRNTEAFF.

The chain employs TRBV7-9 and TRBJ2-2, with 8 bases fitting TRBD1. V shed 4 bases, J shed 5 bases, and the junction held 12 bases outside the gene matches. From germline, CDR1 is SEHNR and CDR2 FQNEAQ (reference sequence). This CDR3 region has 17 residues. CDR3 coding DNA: TGTGCCAGCAGCTCATCAACCAGACAGGGGTGGACCGGGGAGCTGTTTTTT. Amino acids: CASSSSTRQGWTGELFF.

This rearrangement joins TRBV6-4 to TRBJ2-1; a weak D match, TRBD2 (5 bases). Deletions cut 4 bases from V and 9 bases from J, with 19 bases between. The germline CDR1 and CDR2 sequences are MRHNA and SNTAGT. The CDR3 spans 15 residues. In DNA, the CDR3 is TGTGCCAGCAGTGCGAGCGGAGTTGTAAGTGGTGAGCAGTTCTTC. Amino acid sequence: CASSASGVVSGEQFF.